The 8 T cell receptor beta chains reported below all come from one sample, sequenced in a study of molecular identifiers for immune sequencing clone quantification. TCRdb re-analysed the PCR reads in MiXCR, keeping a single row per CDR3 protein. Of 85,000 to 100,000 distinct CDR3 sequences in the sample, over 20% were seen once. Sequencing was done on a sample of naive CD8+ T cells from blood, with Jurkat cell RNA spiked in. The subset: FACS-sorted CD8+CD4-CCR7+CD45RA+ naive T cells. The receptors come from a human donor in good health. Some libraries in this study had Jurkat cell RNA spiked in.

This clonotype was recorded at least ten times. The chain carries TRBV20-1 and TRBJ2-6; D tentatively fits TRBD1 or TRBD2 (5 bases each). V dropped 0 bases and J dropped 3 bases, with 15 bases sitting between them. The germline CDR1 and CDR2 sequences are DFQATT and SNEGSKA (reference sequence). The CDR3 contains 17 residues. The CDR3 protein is CSAREGVPIGGANVLTF. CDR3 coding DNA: TGCAGTGCTAGAGAGGGGGTTCCTATCGGTGGGGCCAACGTCCTGACTTTC.

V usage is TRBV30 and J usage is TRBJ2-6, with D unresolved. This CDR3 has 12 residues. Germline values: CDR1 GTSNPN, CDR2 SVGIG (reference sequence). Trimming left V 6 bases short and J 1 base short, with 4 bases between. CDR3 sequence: CACRSGANVLTF. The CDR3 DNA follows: TGTGCCTGCAGGTCTGGGGCCAACGTCCTGACTTTC.

CDR3 in amino acids: CASSYPGDDGTGFREQFF. Written as DNA, the CDR3 is TGTGCCAGCAGTTACCCCGGGGATGATGGGACAGGGTTTCGTGAGCAGTTCTTC. V usage is TRBV6-5 and J usage is TRBJ2-1; TRBD1 agrees at 9 bases. Germline CDR1 reads MNHEY; CDR2 reads SVGAGI. The V gene end was trimmed by 2 bases and the J gene end by 9 bases; junction bases not matched to a gene: 17. This CDR3 has 18 amino acids.

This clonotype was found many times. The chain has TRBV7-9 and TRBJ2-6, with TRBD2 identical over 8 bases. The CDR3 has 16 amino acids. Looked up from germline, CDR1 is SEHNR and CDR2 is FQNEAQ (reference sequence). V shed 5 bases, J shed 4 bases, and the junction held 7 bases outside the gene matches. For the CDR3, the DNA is TGTGCCAGCAGCCGACCTAGCGGGTCCGGGGCCAACGTCCTGACTTTC. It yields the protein CASSRPSGSGANVLTF.

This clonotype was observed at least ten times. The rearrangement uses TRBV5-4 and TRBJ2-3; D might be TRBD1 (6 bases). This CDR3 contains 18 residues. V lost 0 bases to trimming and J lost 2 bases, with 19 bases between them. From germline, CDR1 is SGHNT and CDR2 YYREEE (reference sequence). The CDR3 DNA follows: TGTGCCAGCAGCTTGGACTACCGGGACACTCAGAACACAGATACGCAGTATTTT. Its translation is CASSLDYRDTQNTDTQYF. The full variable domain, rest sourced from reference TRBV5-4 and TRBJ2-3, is ETGVTQSPTHLIKTRGQQVTLRCSSQSGHNTVSWYQQALGQGPQFIFQYYREEENGRGNFPPRFSGLQFPNYSSELNVNALELDDSALYLCASSLDYRDTQNTDTQYFGPGTRLTVL.

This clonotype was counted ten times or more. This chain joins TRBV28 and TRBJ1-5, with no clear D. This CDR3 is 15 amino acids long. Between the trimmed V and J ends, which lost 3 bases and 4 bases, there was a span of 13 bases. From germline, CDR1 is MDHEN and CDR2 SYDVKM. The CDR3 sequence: CASSLWGEENQPQHF. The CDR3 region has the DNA TGTGCCAGCAGTTTGTGGGGAGAAGAGAATCAGCCCCAGCATTTT.

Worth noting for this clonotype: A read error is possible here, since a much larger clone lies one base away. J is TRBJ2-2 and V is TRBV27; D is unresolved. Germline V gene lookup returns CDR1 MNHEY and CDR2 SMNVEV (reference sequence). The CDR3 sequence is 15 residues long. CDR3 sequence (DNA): TGTACCAGCACCCCCTTCCCCCAGGACACCGGGGAGCTGTTTTTT. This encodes CTSTPFPQDTGELFF.

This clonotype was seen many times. The CDR3, as DNA: TGTGCCAGCAGCAAAGTTTTTCCAGGGGGCATTCAGAACACCGGGGAGCTGTTTTTT. Its protein is CASSKVFPGGIQNTGELFF. The chain recombines TRBV21-1 with TRBJ2-2; no DNA check was done on the table's D call, TRBD1. TRBV21-1 is annotated as a pseudogene. The CDR3 covers 19 residues.